This TCR beta chain was observed in a study of PD-1 blockade in classical Hodgkin lymphoma. Overall study results and limits: Repertoire differences lack defined causes, possibly disease activity or prior therapy. In newly diagnosed patients, baseline TCR diversity was reportedly below that of healthy donors. The study found that TCR diversity rose significantly by C4D1 in CD4+ but not CD8+ cells.

This clone was detected a few times. No antigen is known for it. The protocol was immunoSEQ multiplex PCR, while the TCRdb copy is restricted to in-frame clones and leaves out a portion. The sample yields 2,500 to 3,500 clones, approximately 62% seen once. This CDR3 is built from 11 residues. From germline, CDR1 is SQVTM and CDR2 ANQGSEA. Deletions cut 6 bases from V and 3 bases from J, with 9 bases between. Each and every patient relapsed after autologous stem cell transplantation, and patients got differing brentuximab vedotin exposure. By magnetic negative selection, CD8+ T cells were isolated from the thawed PBMCs.

The clonotype was recovered from a human donor with classical Hodgkin lymphoma. Source: CD8+ T cells from blood, taken at baseline. This sequence joins TRBV29-1 and TRBJ2-7; TRBD1 is a possible D gene (5 bases). CDR3 nucleotides: TGCAGCGTACAACAGGACTACGAGCAGTACTTC. Translation: CSVQQDYEQYF.